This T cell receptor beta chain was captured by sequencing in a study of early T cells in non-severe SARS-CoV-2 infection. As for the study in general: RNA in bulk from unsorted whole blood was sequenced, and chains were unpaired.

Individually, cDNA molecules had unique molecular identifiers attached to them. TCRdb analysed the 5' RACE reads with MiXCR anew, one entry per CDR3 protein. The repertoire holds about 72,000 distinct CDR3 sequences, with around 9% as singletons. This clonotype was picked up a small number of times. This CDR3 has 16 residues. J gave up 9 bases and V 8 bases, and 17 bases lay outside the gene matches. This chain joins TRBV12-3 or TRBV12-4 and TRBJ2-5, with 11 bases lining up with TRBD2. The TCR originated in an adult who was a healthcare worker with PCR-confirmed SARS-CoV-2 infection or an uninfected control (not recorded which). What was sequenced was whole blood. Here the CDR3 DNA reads TGTGCCAGCGGCATTTTAGCGGGAGGGCCGCAACGGCCCCAGTACTTC. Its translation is CASGILAGGPQRPQYF.